A selection of T cell receptor beta chains follows, all from one sample in a study of blood T cell repertoires in COVID-19. Only in-frame clones appear in the TCRdb table, and some are missing; sequencing was by immunoSEQ multiplex PCR. The sample lists about 200,000 clones, 88% occurring once. Input material: peripheral blood. These receptors were collected from a man aged 18 to 29 with active or convalescent COVID-19. The CDR3 runs from the conserved cysteine through the conserved F or W. Each record gives: clone size, V gene, D gene, J gene, CDR3 DNA, CDR3 protein. The D gene is left open where the match is weak. For some rows the clone size is stated as once, few or many, or as a class when expanded; others skip it.

clone_size: once
v_call: TRBV25-1
d_call: TRBD1
j_call: TRBJ2-1
cdr3_nt: TGTGCCAGCAGTGAATACGACAGGGGCAATGAGCAGTTCTTC
cdr3_aa: CASSEYDRGNEQFF

clone_size: .
v_call: TRBV5-4
d_call: TRBD2
j_call: TRBJ2-3
cdr3_nt: TGTGCCAGCAGCTTGGAGGCTTCTAGCGGGGGGGCCGTGGCAGATACGCAGTATTTT
cdr3_aa: CASSLEASSGGAVADTQYF

clone_size: once
v_call: TRBV7-8
d_call: TRBD2
j_call: TRBJ2-1
cdr3_nt: TGTGCCAGCAGCGCCGTCGTGGGGGGAGGGGAGCAGTTCTTC
cdr3_aa: CASSAVVGGGEQFF

clone_size: .
v_call: TRBV9
d_call: TRBD1
j_call: TRBJ2-2
cdr3_nt: TGTGCCAGCAGCCCACGCCAAAGACAGGGGTCCGGGGAGCTGTTTTTT
cdr3_aa: CASSPRQRQGSGELFF

clone_size: .
v_call: TRBV6-5
d_call: .
j_call: TRBJ1-1
cdr3_nt: TGTGCCAGCAGCCAGGGTTGGACTGAAGCTTTCTTT
cdr3_aa: CASSQGWTEAFF

clone_size: few
v_call: TRBV12-3/TRBV12-4
d_call: TRBD1
j_call: TRBJ2-7
cdr3_nt: TGTGCCAGCAGTTACAGGGGCTACGAGCAGTACTTC
cdr3_aa: CASSYRGYEQYF

clone_size: .
v_call: TRBV7-9
d_call: TRBD2
j_call: TRBJ2-3
cdr3_nt: TGTGCCAGCAGCGGGCGGGAGGCAGTGGGGGATACGCAGTATTTT
cdr3_aa: CASSGREAVGDTQYF

clone_size: .
v_call: TRBV5-1
d_call: TRBD2
j_call: TRBJ2-3
cdr3_nt: TGCGCCAGCAGCTTGGGCCAGGGAGGGGGCACAGATACGCAGTATTTT
cdr3_aa: CASSLGQGGGTDTQYF

clone_size: once
v_call: TRBV7-2
d_call: .
j_call: TRBJ1-1
cdr3_nt: TGTGCCAGCAGCTTCCACAGGGACACTGAAGCTTTCTTT
cdr3_aa: CASSFHRDTEAFF

clone_size: .
v_call: TRBV5-4
d_call: TRBD2
j_call: TRBJ2-1
cdr3_nt: TGTGCCAGCAGCTTGGGAGGGTCGGGGGGCTCCTACAATGAGCAGTTCTTC
cdr3_aa: CASSLGGSGGSYNEQFF

clone_size: .
v_call: TRBV7-9
d_call: TRBD2
j_call: TRBJ2-7
cdr3_nt: TGTGCCAGCAGCGCCGGGACTAGCGGTTCCTACGAGCAGTACTTC
cdr3_aa: CASSAGTSGSYEQYF

clone_size: .
v_call: TRBV6-6
d_call: .
j_call: TRBJ1-5
cdr3_nt: TGTGCCAGCAGAGCCCAGGGGACTCAGCCCCAGCATTTT
cdr3_aa: CASRAQGTQPQHF

clone_size: .
v_call: TRBV12-3/TRBV12-4
d_call: .
j_call: TRBJ2-5
cdr3_nt: TGTGCCAGCAGTCCCTTCCAAGAGACCCAGTACTTC
cdr3_aa: CASSPFQETQYF

clone_size: .
v_call: TRBV25-1
d_call: TRBD1
j_call: TRBJ2-3
cdr3_nt: TGTGCCAGCAGTGCGCAGGGGGCAGATACGCAGTATTTT
cdr3_aa: CASSAQGADTQYF

clone_size: .
v_call: TRBV4-1
d_call: .
j_call: TRBJ1-1
cdr3_nt: TGCGCCAGCTGGAGCAAGACTGAAGCTTTCTTT
cdr3_aa: CASWSKTEAFF

clone_size: .
v_call: TRBV7-9
d_call: .
j_call: TRBJ2-3
cdr3_nt: TGTGCCAGCAGGCCAGGGAATTTGCAAGATACGCAGTATTTT
cdr3_aa: CASRPGNLQDTQYF

clone_size: .
v_call: TRBV14
d_call: .
j_call: TRBJ2-5
cdr3_nt: TGTGCCAGCAGCCGACAGGCTACAGCACTATACCAAGAGACCCAGTACTTC
cdr3_aa: CASSRQATALYQETQYF

clone_size: .
v_call: TRBV10-3
d_call: .
j_call: TRBJ2-3
cdr3_nt: TGTGCCATCAGTGGCCAGGCTAGCACAGATACGCAGTATTTT
cdr3_aa: CAISGQASTDTQYF

clone_size: .
v_call: TRBV11-1
d_call: TRBD1
j_call: TRBJ2-7
cdr3_nt: TGTGCCAGCACCATGACAGGGGCCTACGAGCAGTACTTC
cdr3_aa: CASTMTGAYEQYF

clone_size: .
v_call: TRBV6-2/TRBV6-3
d_call: TRBD1
j_call: TRBJ1-1
cdr3_nt: TGTGCCAGCAGTTCGTGGGGACAGGACGTAACTGAAGCTTTCTTT
cdr3_aa: CASSSWGQDVTEAFF

clone_size: .
v_call: TRBV30
d_call: .
j_call: TRBJ1-1
cdr3_nt: TGTGCCTGGGTCCTCCTCCCGGGGGACACTGAAGCTTTCTTT
cdr3_aa: CAWVLLPGDTEAFF

clone_size: .
v_call: TRBV4-3
d_call: .
j_call: TRBJ2-1
cdr3_nt: TGCGCCAGCAGCCAAGAAGGGGAGAGGAGGGGGGGAATAAATGAGCAGTTCTTC
cdr3_aa: CASSQEGERRGGINEQFF

clone_size: .
v_call: TRBV30
d_call: .
j_call: TRBJ1-3
cdr3_nt: TGTGCCTGGAGCGTGGGAAACACCATATATTTT
cdr3_aa: CAWSVGNTIYF

clone_size: .
v_call: TRBV19
d_call: .
j_call: TRBJ2-2
cdr3_nt: TGTGCCAGTCCTCTGACTCCGAACACCGGGGAGCTGTTTTTT
cdr3_aa: CASPLTPNTGELFF

clone_size: .
v_call: TRBV6-5
d_call: TRBD1
j_call: TRBJ1-1
cdr3_nt: TGTGCCAGCAGTCCGGGACAGGGTAAAGCTTTCTTT
cdr3_aa: CASSPGQGKAFF

clone_size: .
v_call: TRBV5-1
d_call: .
j_call: TRBJ1-2
cdr3_nt: TGCGCCAGCAGCTTAGCAGATTCACAGGGATTCAGCTATGGCTACACCTTC
cdr3_aa: CASSLADSQGFSYGYTF

clone_size: few
v_call: TRBV18
d_call: TRBD1
j_call: TRBJ1-5
cdr3_nt: TGTGCCAGCTCACTGACAGGGTTGGCGGACCAGCCCCAGCATTTT
cdr3_aa: CASSLTGLADQPQHF

clone_size: .
v_call: TRBV7-2
d_call: .
j_call: TRBJ2-5
cdr3_nt: TGTGCCAGCACCTTAGATAGATACCAAGAGACCCAGTACTTC
cdr3_aa: CASTLDRYQETQYF

clone_size: .
v_call: TRBV3-1/TRBV3-2
d_call: .
j_call: TRBJ2-3
cdr3_nt: TGTGCCAGCAGCCAAGTCCCTAGAGGTACGCAGTATTTT
cdr3_aa: CASSQVPRGTQYF

clone_size: once
v_call: TRBV9
d_call: TRBD2
j_call: TRBJ2-1
cdr3_nt: TGTGCCAGCAGCCCAGGGCTAGCGGGGGCCAATGAGCAGTTCTTC
cdr3_aa: CASSPGLAGANEQFF

clone_size: .
v_call: TRBV5-1
d_call: TRBD2
j_call: TRBJ2-1
cdr3_nt: TGCGCCAGCAGCTTGGCCCCTAGCGGGGGGTACAATGAGCAGTTCTTC
cdr3_aa: CASSLAPSGGYNEQFF

clone_size: once
v_call: TRBV5-4
d_call: .
j_call: TRBJ1-5
cdr3_nt: TGTGCCAGCAGCTTCGGGATCGATCAGCCCCAGCATTTT
cdr3_aa: CASSFGIDQPQHF

clone_size: .
v_call: TRBV3-1/TRBV3-2
d_call: .
j_call: TRBJ1-4
cdr3_nt: TGTGCCAGCAGCCCGATTGGGAGGGGCGGAGAAAAACTGTTTTTT
cdr3_aa: CASSPIGRGGEKLFF

clone_size: .
v_call: TRBV29-1
d_call: .
j_call: TRBJ1-1
cdr3_nt: TGCAGCACTCGGGGAGTCTCGGGATCGGACACTGAAGCTTTCTTT
cdr3_aa: CSTRGVSGSDTEAFF

clone_size: .
v_call: TRBV27
d_call: TRBD1
j_call: TRBJ2-7
cdr3_nt: TGTGCCAGCAGCACCTACAGGGGCGAGCAGTACTTC
cdr3_aa: CASSTYRGEQYF

clone_size: once
v_call: TRBV29-1
d_call: TRBD1
j_call: TRBJ2-2
cdr3_nt: TGCAGCGTTGAAGATACAGGGGGAACCGGGGAGCTGTTTTTT
cdr3_aa: CSVEDTGGTGELFF

clone_size: .
v_call: TRBV28
d_call: TRBD1
j_call: TRBJ1-5
cdr3_nt: TGTGCCAGCAGTTTTGGGGCCAGGGGGTCATCGCCCCAGCATTTT
cdr3_aa: CASSFGARGSSPQHF

clone_size: .
v_call: TRBV7-9
d_call: .
j_call: TRBJ1-6
cdr3_nt: TGTGCCAGCAGCTCTACAGGGTTTCAGAATTCACCCCTCCACTTT
cdr3_aa: CASSSTGFQNSPLHF

clone_size: few
v_call: TRBV2
d_call: .
j_call: TRBJ2-7
cdr3_nt: TGTGCCAGCCTGGACAGATTCTACGAGCAGTACTTC
cdr3_aa: CASLDRFYEQYF

clone_size: .
v_call: TRBV12-3/TRBV12-4
d_call: .
j_call: TRBJ2-5
cdr3_nt: TGTGCCAGCAGTCCAGGGGATAGTGGGACCCAGTACTTC
cdr3_aa: CASSPGDSGTQYF

clone_size: once
v_call: TRBV9
d_call: .
j_call: TRBJ1-1
cdr3_nt: TGTGCCAGCAGCGCCGCCCCTATACGTTCGGGCACTGAAGCTTTCTTT
cdr3_aa: CASSAAPIRSGTEAFF

clone_size: .
v_call: TRBV27
d_call: TRBD1
j_call: TRBJ1-2
cdr3_nt: TGTGCCAGCCGTAAAACCGGGACAGGGGTTGGCTACACCTTC
cdr3_aa: CASRKTGTGVGYTF

clone_size: few
v_call: TRBV2
d_call: TRBD2
j_call: TRBJ2-2
cdr3_nt: TGTGCCAGCAGTGATGCTAGCGGGAGGGCCCAGTACACCGGGGAGCTGTTTTTT
cdr3_aa: CASSDASGRAQYTGELFF

clone_size: once
v_call: TRBV19
d_call: .
j_call: TRBJ1-2
cdr3_nt: TGTGCCAGTAGTGCGGCACCTAGGGAGGGCTATGGCTACACCTTC
cdr3_aa: CASSAAPREGYGYTF

clone_size: .
v_call: TRBV10-3
d_call: .
j_call: TRBJ1-5
cdr3_nt: TGTGCCATCAGCGCGGACAGAAGCAATCAGCCCCAGCATTTT
cdr3_aa: CAISADRSNQPQHF

clone_size: .
v_call: TRBV30
d_call: .
j_call: TRBJ2-3
cdr3_nt: TGTGCCTGGAGTGTATGGGGGGGCGAAGATACGCAGTATTTT
cdr3_aa: CAWSVWGGEDTQYF

clone_size: .
v_call: TRBV7-9
d_call: TRBD1
j_call: TRBJ2-1
cdr3_nt: TGTGCCAGCAGCCCCCGACAGGGATCTACTGAGCAGTTCTTC
cdr3_aa: CASSPRQGSTEQFF

clone_size: .
v_call: TRBV7-8
d_call: .
j_call: TRBJ2-1
cdr3_nt: TGTGCCAGCAGCTTAGTTCGACGGAGCTCCTACAATGAGCAGTTCTTC
cdr3_aa: CASSLVRRSSYNEQFF

clone_size: .
v_call: TRBV19
d_call: .
j_call: TRBJ1-3
cdr3_nt: TGTGCCAGTAGTAAAAGCCCGGGGGCTGGAAACACCATATATTTT
cdr3_aa: CASSKSPGAGNTIYF

clone_size: .
v_call: TRBV11-3
d_call: .
j_call: TRBJ2-1
cdr3_nt: TGTGCCAGCAGCCCGACGCCGGGACACTCCCTAAATGAGCAGTTCTTC
cdr3_aa: CASSPTPGHSLNEQFF

clone_size: .
v_call: TRBV7-2
d_call: TRBD1
j_call: TRBJ1-1
cdr3_nt: TGTGCCAGCAGCATACAGGGGCTGAACACTGAAGCTTTCTTT
cdr3_aa: CASSIQGLNTEAFF

clone_size: once
v_call: TRBV12-3/TRBV12-4
d_call: .
j_call: TRBJ2-1
cdr3_nt: TGTGCCAGCAGTTTAGACAAGCGGTACGAGCAGTTCTTC
cdr3_aa: CASSLDKRYEQFF

clone_size: .
v_call: TRBV5-6
d_call: TRBD1
j_call: TRBJ1-2
cdr3_nt: TGTGCCAGCAGTACCACAGGGGCCTATGGCTACACCTTC
cdr3_aa: CASSTTGAYGYTF